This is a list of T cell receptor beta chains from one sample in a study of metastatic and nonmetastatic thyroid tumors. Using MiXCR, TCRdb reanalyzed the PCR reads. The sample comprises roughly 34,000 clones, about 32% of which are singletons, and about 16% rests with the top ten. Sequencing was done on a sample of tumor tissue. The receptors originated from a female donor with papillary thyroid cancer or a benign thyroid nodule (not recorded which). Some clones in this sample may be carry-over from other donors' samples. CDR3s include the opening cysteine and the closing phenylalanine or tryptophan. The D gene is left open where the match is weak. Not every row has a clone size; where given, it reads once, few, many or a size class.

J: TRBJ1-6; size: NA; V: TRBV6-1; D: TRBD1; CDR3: CASSGDTTGYSPLHF; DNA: TGTGCCAGCAGTGGCGACACGACAGGGTACTCACCCCTCCACTTT
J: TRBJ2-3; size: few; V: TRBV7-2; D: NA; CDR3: CASSRVADTQYF; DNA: TGTGCCAGCAGTAGGGTGGCAGATACGCAGTATTTT
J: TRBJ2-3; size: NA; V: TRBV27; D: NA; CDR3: CASGDWADTQYF; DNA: TGTGCCAGCGGGGACTGGGCAGATACGCAGTATTTT
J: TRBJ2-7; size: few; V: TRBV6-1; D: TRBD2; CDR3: CASRGTSGSSYEQYF; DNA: TGTGCCAGCAGAGGGACTAGCGGGAGCTCCTACGAGCAGTACTTC
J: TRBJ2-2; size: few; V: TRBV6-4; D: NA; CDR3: CASSDRDTGELFF; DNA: TGTGCCAGCAGTGACAGGGACACCGGGGAGCTGTTTTTT
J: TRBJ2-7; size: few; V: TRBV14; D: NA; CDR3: CASGQGGYEQYF; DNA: TGTGCCAGCGGCCAAGGAGGTTACGAGCAGTACTTC
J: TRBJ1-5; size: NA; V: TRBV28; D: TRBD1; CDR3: CASSLRLRDRGLRQPQHF; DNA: TGTGCCAGCAGTTTGCGGCTCCGGGACAGGGGGCTCCGTCAGCCCCAGCATTTT
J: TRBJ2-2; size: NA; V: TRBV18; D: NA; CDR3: CASSVMGPDTGELFF; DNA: TGTGCCAGCTCAGTGATGGGACCCGACACCGGGGAGCTGTTTTTT
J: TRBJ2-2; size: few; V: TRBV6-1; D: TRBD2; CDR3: CASRPGLAGWGELFF; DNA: TGTGCCAGCAGACCGGGACTAGCGGGGTGGGGTGAGCTGTTTTTT
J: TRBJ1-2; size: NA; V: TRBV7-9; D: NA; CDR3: CASSLGEAHYGYTF; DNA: TGTGCCAGCAGCTTAGGAGAGGCTCACTATGGCTACACCTTC
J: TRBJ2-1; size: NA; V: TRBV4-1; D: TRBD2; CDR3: CASRRTSGSNDEQFF; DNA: TGCGCCAGCAGAAGGACTAGCGGGAGTAACGATGAGCAGTTCTTC
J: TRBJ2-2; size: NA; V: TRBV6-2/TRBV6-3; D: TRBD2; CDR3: CASSYRTSGTGELFF; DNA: TGTGCCAGCAGTTACCGGACTAGCGGGACCGGGGAGCTGTTTTTT
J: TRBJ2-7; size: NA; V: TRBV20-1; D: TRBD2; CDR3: CSASVSTMTSGTLSYEQYF; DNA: TGCAGTGCTAGCGTATCGACAATGACTAGCGGGACGCTCTCCTACGAGCAGTACTTC
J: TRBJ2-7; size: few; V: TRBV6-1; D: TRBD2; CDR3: CASSEILAGQYEQYF; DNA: TGTGCCAGCAGTGAAATACTAGCGGGGCAATACGAGCAGTACTTC
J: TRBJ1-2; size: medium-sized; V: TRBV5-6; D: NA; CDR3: CASSLWGSGYTF; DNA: TGTGCCAGCAGCTTGTGGGGATCTGGCTACACCTTC
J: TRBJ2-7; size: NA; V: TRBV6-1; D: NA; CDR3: CASRQGHSSYEQYF; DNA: TGTGCCAGCAGACAGGGACATTCCTCCTACGAGCAGTACTTC
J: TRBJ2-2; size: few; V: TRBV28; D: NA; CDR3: CASRLQDNTGELFF; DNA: TGTGCCAGCAGGTTACAGGATAACACCGGGGAGCTGTTTTTT